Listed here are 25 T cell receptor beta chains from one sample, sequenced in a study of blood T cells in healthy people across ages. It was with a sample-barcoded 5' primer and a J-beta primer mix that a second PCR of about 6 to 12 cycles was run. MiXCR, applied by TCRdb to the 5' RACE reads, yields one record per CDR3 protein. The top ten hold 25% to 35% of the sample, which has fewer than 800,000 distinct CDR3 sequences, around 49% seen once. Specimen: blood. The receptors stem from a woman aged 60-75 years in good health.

This chain's CDR3 is CATSRVGGSNEKLFF. CDR3 bases: TGTGCCACCAGCAGAGTAGGGGGGTCGAATGAAAAACTGTTTTTT. V is TRBV15 and J is TRBJ1-4; D possibly corresponds to TRBD1 (6 bases). The CDR3 covers 15 residues. The germline gives CDR1 LNHNV, CDR2 YYDKDF (reference sequence). Trimming took 1 base from V and 5 from J, leaving 11 bases between them. Full variable domain (missing parts from reference TRBV15 and TRBJ1-4): DAMVIQNPRYQVTQFGKPVTLSCSQTLNHNVMYWYQQKSSQAPKLLFHYYDKDFNNEADTPDNFQSRRPNTSFCFLDIRSPGLGDTAMYLCATSRVGGSNEKLFFGSGTQLSVL.

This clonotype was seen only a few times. The CDR3 DNA is TGTGTAGTATCTAGCGGGAGAACTCTTTACGAGCAGTACTTC. This encodes CVVSSGRTLYEQYF. The V call is TRBV27, the J call TRBJ2-7; 10 nucleotides agree with TRBD2. This CDR3 has 14 residues. The germline V gene has CDR1 MNHEY and CDR2 SMNVEV (reference sequence).

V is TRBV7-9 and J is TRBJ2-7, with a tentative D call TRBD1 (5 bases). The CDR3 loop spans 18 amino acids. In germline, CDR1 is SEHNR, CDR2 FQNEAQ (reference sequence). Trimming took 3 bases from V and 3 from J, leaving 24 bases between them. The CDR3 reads CASSFRSVDSSYDYEQYF. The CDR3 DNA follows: TGTGCCAGCAGCTTTCGGTCGGTAGACAGTTCATATGACTACGAGCAGTACTTC. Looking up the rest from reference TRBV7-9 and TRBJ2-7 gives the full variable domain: DTGVSQNPRHKITKRGQNVTFRCDPISEHNRLYWYRQTLGQGPEFLTYFQNEAQLEKSRLLSDRFSAERPKGSFSTLEIQRTEQGDSAMYLCASSFRSVDSSYDYEQYFGPGTRLTVT.

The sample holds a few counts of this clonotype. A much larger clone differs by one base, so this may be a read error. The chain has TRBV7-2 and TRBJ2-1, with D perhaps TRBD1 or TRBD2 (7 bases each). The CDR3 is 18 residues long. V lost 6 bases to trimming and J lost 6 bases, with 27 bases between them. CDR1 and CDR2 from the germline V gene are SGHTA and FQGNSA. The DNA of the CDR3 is TGTGCCAGCAGTCCGGCCGGAGCACAGGGAGGGGGCTGCAATGAGCAGTTCTTC. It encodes CASSPAGAQGGGCNEQFF.

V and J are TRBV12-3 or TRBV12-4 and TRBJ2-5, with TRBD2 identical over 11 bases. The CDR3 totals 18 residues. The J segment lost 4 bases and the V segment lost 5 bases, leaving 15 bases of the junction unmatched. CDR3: CASSTPGTSGSWGETQYF. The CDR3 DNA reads TGTGCCAGCAGTACCCCCGGGACTAGCGGTTCCTGGGGAGAGACCCAGTACTTC.

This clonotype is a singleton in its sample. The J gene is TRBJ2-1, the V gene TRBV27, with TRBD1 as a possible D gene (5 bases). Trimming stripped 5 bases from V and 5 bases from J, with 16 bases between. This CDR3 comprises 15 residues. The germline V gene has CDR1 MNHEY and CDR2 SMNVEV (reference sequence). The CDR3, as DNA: TGTGCCAGCAGTCCCTGGTTAATCAGGGACAATGAGCAGTTCTTC. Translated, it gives CASSPWLIRDNEQFF.

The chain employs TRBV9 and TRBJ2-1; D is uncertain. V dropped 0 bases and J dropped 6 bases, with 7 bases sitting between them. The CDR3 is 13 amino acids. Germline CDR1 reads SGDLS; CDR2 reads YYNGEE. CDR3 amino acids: CASSVVSRNEQFF. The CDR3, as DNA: TGTGCCAGCAGCGTAGTTAGCCGCAATGAGCAGTTCTTC.

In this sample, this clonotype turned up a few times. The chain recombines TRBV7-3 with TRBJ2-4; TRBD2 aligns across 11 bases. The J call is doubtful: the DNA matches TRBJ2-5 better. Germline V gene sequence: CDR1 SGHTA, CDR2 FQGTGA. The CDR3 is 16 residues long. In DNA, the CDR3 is TGTGCCAGCAGCGACCGAGTAGCGGGAGGGACGGAGACCCAGTACTTC. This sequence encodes CASSDRVAGGTETQYF.

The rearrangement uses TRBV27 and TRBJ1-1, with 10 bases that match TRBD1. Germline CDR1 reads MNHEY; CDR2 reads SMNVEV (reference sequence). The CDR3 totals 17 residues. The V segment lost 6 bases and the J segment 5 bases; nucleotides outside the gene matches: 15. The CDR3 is CASSRSRDRGGWTEAFF. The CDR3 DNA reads TGTGCCAGCAGCCGATCCCGGGACAGGGGTGGGTGGACTGAAGCTTTCTTT.

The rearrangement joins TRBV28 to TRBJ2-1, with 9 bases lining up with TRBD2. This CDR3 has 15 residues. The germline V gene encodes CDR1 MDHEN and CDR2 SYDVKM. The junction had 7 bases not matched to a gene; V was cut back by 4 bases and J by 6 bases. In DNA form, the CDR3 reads TGTGCCAGCAGTTCCAGCGGGAGGTCAGTCAATGAGCAGTTCTTC. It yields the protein CASSSSGRSVNEQFF.

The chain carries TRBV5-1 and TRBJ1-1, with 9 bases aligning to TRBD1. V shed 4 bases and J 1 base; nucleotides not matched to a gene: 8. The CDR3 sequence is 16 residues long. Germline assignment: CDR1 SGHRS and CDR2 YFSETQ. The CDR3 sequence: CASSTGTGMENTEAFF. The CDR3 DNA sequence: TGCGCCAGCAGCACCGGGACAGGGATGGAGAACACTGAAGCTTTCTTT.

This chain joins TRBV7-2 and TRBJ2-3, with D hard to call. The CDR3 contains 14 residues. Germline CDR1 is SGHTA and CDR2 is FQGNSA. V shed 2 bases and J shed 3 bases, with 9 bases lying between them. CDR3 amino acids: CASSLSDRTDTQYF. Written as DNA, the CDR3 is TGTGCCAGCAGCTTATCTGATCGAACAGATACGCAGTATTTT. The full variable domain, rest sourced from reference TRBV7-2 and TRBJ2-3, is GAGVSQSPSNKVTEKGKDVELRCDPISGHTALYWYRQSLGQGLEFLIYFQGNSAPDKSGLPSDRFSAERTGGSVSTLTIQRTQQEDSAVYLCASSLSDRTDTQYFGPGTRLTVL.

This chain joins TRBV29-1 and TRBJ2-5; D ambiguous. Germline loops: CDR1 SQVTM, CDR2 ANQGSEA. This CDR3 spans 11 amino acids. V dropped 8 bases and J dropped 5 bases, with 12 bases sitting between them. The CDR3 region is CSFGALETQYF. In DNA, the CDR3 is TGCAGCTTCGGAGCTCTCGAGACCCAGTACTTC. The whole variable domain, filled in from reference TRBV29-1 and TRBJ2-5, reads SAVISQKPSRDICQRGTSLTIQCQVDSQVTMMFWYRQQPGQSLTLIATANQGSEATYESGFVIDKFPISRPNLTFSTLTVSNMSPEDSSIYLCSFGALETQYFGPGTRLLVL.

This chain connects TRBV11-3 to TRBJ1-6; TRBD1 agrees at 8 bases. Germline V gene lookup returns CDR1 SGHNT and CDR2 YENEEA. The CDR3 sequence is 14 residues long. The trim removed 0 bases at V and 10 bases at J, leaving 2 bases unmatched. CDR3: CASSLDGTGSPLHF. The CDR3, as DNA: TGTGCCAGCAGCTTAGACGGGACAGGCTCACCCCTCCACTTT. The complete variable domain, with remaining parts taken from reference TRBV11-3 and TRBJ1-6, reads EAGVVQSPRYKIIEKKQPVAFWCNPISGHNTLYWYLQNLGQGPELLIRYENEEAVDDSQLPKDRFSAERLKGVDSTLKIQPAELGDSAVYLCASSLDGTGSPLHFGNGTRLTVT.

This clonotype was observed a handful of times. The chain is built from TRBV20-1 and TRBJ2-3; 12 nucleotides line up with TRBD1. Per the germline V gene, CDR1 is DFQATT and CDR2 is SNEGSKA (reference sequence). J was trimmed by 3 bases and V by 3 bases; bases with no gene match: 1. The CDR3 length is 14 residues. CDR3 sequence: CSARGQGATDTQYF. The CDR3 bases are TGCAGTGCTAGGGGACAGGGGGCTACAGATACGCAGTATTTT.

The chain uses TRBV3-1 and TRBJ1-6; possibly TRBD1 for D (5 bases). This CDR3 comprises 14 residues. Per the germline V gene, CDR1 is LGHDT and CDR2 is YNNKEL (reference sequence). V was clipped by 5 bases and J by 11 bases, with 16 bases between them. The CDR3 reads CASSYRDGGPPLHF. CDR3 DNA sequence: TGTGCCAGCAGCTACCGGGACGGGGGACCACCCCTCCACTTT.

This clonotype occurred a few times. The CDR3 loop reads CSARDEVLLTYEQYF. CDR3 DNA sequence: TGCAGTGCTAGAGATGAGGTTTTGCTTACCTACGAGCAGTACTTC. The V and J genes are TRBV20-1 and TRBJ2-7; D ambiguous. This CDR3 spans 15 amino acids. Germline V lookup: CDR1 DFQATT, CDR2 SNEGSKA (reference sequence). The V and J ends lost 0 bases and 2 bases respectively, with 14 bases between them.

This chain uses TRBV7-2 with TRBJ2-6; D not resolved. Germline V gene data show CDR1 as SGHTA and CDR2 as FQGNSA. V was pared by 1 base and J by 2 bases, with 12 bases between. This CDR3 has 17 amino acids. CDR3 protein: CASSLGPRMAGANVLTF. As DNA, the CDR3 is TGTGCCAGCAGCTTAGGGCCGAGGATGGCTGGGGCCAACGTCCTGACTTTC.

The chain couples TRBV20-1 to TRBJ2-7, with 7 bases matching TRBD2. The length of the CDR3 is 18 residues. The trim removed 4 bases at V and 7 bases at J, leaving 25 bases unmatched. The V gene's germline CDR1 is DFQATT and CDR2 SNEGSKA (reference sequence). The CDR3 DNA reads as TGCAGTGCTACTGGGTCTAGCGGTGGCTTATATCTTGTGGGTGAGCAGTACTTC. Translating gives CSATGSSGGLYLVGEQYF.

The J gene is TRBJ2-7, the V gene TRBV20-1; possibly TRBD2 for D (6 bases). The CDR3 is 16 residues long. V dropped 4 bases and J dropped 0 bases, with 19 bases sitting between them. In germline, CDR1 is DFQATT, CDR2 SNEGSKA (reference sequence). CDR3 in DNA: TGCAGTGCTACCACCCCAAGCCTTAGCGGCTCCTACGAGCAGTACTTC. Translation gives CSATTPSLSGSYEQYF.

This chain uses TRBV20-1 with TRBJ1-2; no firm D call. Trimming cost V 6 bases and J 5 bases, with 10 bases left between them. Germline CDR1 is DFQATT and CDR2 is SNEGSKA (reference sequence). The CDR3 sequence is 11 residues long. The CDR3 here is CSAVGPYGYTF. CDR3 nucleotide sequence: TGCAGTGCCGTCGGACCGTATGGCTACACCTTC.

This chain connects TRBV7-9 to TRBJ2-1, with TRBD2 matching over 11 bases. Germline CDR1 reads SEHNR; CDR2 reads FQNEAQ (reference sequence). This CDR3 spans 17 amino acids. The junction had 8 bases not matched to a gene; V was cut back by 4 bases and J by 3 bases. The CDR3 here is CASSSPGTSGLYNEQFF. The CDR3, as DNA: TGTGCCAGCAGCTCTCCCGGGACTAGCGGACTCTACAATGAGCAGTTCTTC.

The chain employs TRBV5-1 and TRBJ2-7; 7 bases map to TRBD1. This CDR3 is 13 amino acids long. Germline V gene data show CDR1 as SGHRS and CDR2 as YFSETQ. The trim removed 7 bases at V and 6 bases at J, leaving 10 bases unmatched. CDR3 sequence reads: CASGDRDILEQYF. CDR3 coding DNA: TGCGCCAGCGGGGACAGAGACATCCTCGAGCAGTACTTC.

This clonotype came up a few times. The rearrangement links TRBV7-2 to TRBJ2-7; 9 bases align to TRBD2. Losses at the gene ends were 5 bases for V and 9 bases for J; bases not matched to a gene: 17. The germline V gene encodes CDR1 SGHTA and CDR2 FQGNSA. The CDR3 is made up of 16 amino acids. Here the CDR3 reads CASSRATSGLTLGQYF. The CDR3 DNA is TGTGCCAGCAGCCGCGCTACTAGCGGGCTTACGCTTGGGCAGTACTTC.

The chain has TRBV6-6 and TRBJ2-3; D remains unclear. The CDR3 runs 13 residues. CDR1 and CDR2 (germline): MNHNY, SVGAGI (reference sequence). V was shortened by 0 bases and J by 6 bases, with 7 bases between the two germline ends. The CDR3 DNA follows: TGTGCCAGCAGTTACTCGAGATTTGATACGCAGTATTTT. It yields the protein CASSYSRFDTQYF.